The 15 T cell receptor beta chains given below trace back to one sample, sequenced in a study of PD-L1 blockade in urothelial cancer (dated by TCRdb to the late 2010s). According to the study, the label for this sample's time point signals: peripheral blood 6 weeks after treatment start. Library preparation used the immunoSEQ multiplex PCR assay. TCRdb provides this immuneACCESS table in a form limited to in-frame rearrangements. Some clones are lacking; in checked studies, under half of them reflect an unresolved V gene, and why the rest are absent is not known. For this sample the table gives 48,000 or so clones, of which 70% to 90% were detected only once. The ten largest clones capture 8.8% of the sample. The material was PBMCs, obtained around atezolizumab (anti-PD-L1) treatment. These receptors all stem from a man between 65 and 79 years old with urothelial cancer.

The chain couples TRBV11-2 to TRBJ2-7, with D tentatively TRBD2 (6 bases). Germline values: CDR1 SGHAT, CDR2 FQNNGV. The CDR3 extends over 14 amino acids. The V end was cut by 1 base, the J end by 3 bases, with 10 bases between. This CDR3 is CASSLALAHYEQYF. Here the CDR3 DNA reads TGTGCCAGCAGCTTAGCACTAGCCCACTACGAGCAGTACTTC.

The rearrangement joins TRBV7-9 to TRBJ1-5, with a weak D call TRBD1 (5 bases). This CDR3 contains 16 residues. The germline V and J ends were trimmed by 5 bases and 0 bases, with 14 bases remaining between them. Germline V gives CDR1 SEHNR, CDR2 FQNEAQ (reference sequence). DNA for the CDR3: TGTGCCAGCAGCCGGGGACGGGAGGCTAGCAATCAGCCCCAGCATTTT. It codes for CASSRGREASNQPQHF.

On this clone: An end of the junction differs from the germline gene, which may be a read error. The rearrangement uses TRBV2 and TRBJ1-2, with 7 bases matching TRBD1. This CDR3 comprises 14 residues. Per germline, CDR1 SNHLY and CDR2 FYNNEI. The CDR3 region is CASSEGQAVYGYTF. The DNA for the CDR3 is TGTGCCAGCAGCGAAGGACAGGCCGTCTATGGCTACACCTTC.

This chain connects TRBV6-1 to TRBJ2-5, with 9 bases aligning to TRBD1. Looked up from germline, CDR1 is MNHNS and CDR2 is SASEGT. There are 15 residues in the CDR3. Trimming took 4 bases from V and 7 from J; bases not matched to a gene: 10. The CDR3 sequence is CASSAIQVTGGTQYF. In DNA form, the CDR3 reads TGTGCCAGCAGTGCGATTCAAGTGACAGGGGGGACCCAGTACTTC.

This clone was seen a single time. The chain carries TRBV4-2 and TRBJ2-2; 15 nucleotides match TRBD2. The CDR3 sequence is 21 residues long. CDR1 is LGHNA and CDR2 is YNFKEQ in the germline V gene. V lost 4 bases to trimming and J lost 5 bases; unmatched junction nucleotides: 17. The CDR3 spells CASSPGLAGGPLLGLTGELFF. The CDR3 DNA sequence: TGTGCCAGCAGCCCCGGACTAGCGGGAGGGCCATTATTAGGTCTTACCGGGGAGCTGTTTTTT.

The rearrangement uses TRBV5-1 and TRBJ1-2; tentative D call: TRBD1 (6 bases). Looked up from germline, CDR1 is SGHRS and CDR2 is YFSETQ. This CDR3 has 11 amino acids. The V gene lost 5 bases and the J gene lost 6 bases, with 8 bases spanning the gap. For the CDR3, the DNA is TGCGCCAGCAGAAGGGGGAATGGCTACACCTTC. Amino acids: CASRRGNGYTF.

This sequence joins TRBV5-1 and TRBJ2-5, with a possible D match to TRBD2 (5 bases). Germline V gene sequence: CDR1 SGHRS, CDR2 YFSETQ. The CDR3 loop spans 14 amino acids. With 2 bases removed from V and 3 bases from J, the gap between germline ends came to 11 bases. The CDR3: CASSFLVGEETQYF. DNA of the CDR3: TGCGCCAGCAGCTTTCTGGTGGGAGAAGAGACCCAGTACTTC.

This chain links TRBV5-6 with TRBJ2-1; 9 positions agree with TRBD1. Per germline, CDR1 SGHDT and CDR2 YYEEEE. The V and J ends lost 4 bases and 8 bases, in that order; junction bases with no gene match: 7. The CDR3 covers 14 residues. The DNA of the CDR3 is TGTGCCAGCAGCAACCGGGACAGGGAGGATGAGCAGTTCTTC. This translates into CASSNRDREDEQFF.

CDR3 sequence reads: CASSKSRYNEQFF. The CDR3 DNA is TGTGCCAGCAGCAAATCGAGGTACAATGAGCAGTTCTTC. The V call is TRBV14, the J call TRBJ2-1; D unclear. This CDR3 spans 13 amino acids. Germline values: CDR1 SGHDN, CDR2 FVKESK. V was clipped by 5 bases and J by 4 bases, with 9 bases between them.

The V and J genes are TRBV5-4 and TRBJ2-3; TRBD1 matches 9 bases. The CDR3 sequence is 15 residues long. The germline V gene encodes CDR1 SGHNT and CDR2 YYREEE (reference sequence). V lost 0 bases to trimming and J lost 4 bases; unmatched junction nucleotides: 3. The CDR3 region is CASSLAGQGSDTQYF. The CDR3 bases are TGTGCCAGCAGCTTGGCCGGACAGGGGTCAGATACGCAGTATTTT.

The chain uses TRBV6-6 and TRBJ2-1, with D unclear. This CDR3 contains 16 residues. V was clipped by 0 bases and J by 4 bases, with 13 bases between them. The germline CDR1 and CDR2 sequences are MNHNY and SVGAGI (reference sequence). Here the CDR3 reads CASSYSVALMYNEQFF. As DNA, the CDR3 is TGTGCCAGCAGTTACTCGGTGGCTCTTATGTACAATGAGCAGTTCTTC.

The CDR3 region has the DNA TGTGCCAGCAGCTTATCGTCAGTTAATGAAAAACTGTTTTTT. It translates to CASSLSSVNEKLFF. The chain carries TRBV7-2 and TRBJ1-4; no definite D call. CDR3 length: 14 amino acids. The V gene's germline CDR1 is SGHTA and CDR2 FQGNSA. Deletions cut 2 bases from V and 4 bases from J, with 8 bases between.

This chain uses TRBV6-5 with TRBJ2-7; D perhaps matches TRBD2 (6 bases). Germline loops: CDR1 MNHEY, CDR2 SVGAGI. The CDR3 length is 15 residues. V was shortened by 5 bases and J by 2 bases, with 16 bases between the two germline ends. DNA for the CDR3: TGTGCCAGCAGTACCAGGACGGGGGATACCTACGAGCAGTACTTC. As protein: CASSTRTGDTYEQYF.

The J gene is TRBJ1-2, the V gene TRBV6-6, with D hard to call. The germline CDR1 and CDR2 sequences are MNHNY and SVGAGI (reference sequence). With 2 bases removed from V and 0 bases from J, the gap between germline ends came to 7 bases. The CDR3 loop spans 14 amino acids. CDR3 loop: CASSYTEANYGYTF. In DNA, the CDR3 is TGTGCCAGCAGTTACACAGAAGCTAACTATGGCTACACCTTC.

This clone appeared a few times. The chain combines TRBV29-1 with TRBJ1-1, with D unclear. The V gene lost 6 bases and the J gene lost 6 bases, with 14 bases spanning the gap. Germline CDR1 and CDR2: SQVTM and ANQGSEA. The CDR3 covers 12 residues. The CDR3 DNA follows: TGCAGCGTCCGCGGGTCAGATCCTGAAGCTTTCTTT. Amino acids: CSVRGSDPEAFF. The variable domain in full, completed from reference TRBV29-1 and TRBJ1-1, reads SAVISQKPSRDICQRGTSLTIQCQVDSQVTMMFWYRQQPGQSLTLIATANQGSEATYESGFVIDKFPISRPNLTFSTLTVSNMSPEDSSIYLCSVRGSDPEAFFGQGTRLTVV.